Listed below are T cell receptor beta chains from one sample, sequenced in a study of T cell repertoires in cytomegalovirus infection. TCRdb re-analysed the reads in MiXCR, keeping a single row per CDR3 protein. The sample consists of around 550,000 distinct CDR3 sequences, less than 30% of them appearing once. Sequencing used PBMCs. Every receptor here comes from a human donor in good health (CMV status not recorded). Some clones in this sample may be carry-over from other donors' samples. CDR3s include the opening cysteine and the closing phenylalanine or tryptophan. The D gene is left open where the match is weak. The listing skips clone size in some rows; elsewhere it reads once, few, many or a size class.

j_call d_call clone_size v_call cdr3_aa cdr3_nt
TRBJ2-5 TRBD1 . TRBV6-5 CASSYLGQGAGETQYF TGTGCCAGCAGTTACTTGGGACAGGGGGCTGGAGAGACCCAGTACTTC
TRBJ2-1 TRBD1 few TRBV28 CASTGDRGLPASSEQFF TGTGCCAGCACAGGGGACAGGGGGCTCCCGGCTAGCAGTGAGCAGTTCTTC
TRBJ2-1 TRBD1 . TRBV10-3 CAIRGTGNEQFF TGTGCCATCAGGGGGACAGGCAATGAGCAGTTCTTC
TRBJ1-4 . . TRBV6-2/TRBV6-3 CASSRVAGEKLFF TGTGCCAGCAGTCGGGTAGCGGGGGAAAAACTGTTTTTT
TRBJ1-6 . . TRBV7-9 CASSHKGPGNSPLHF TGTGCCAGCAGCCACAAAGGACCAGGCAATTCACCCCTCCACTTT
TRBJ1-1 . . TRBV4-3 CASSQGSTTEAFF TGCGCCAGCAGCCAAGGGTCGACCACGGAAGCTTTCTTT
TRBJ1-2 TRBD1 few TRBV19 CASSIPPGQGLYGYTF TGTGCCAGTAGTATACCCCCGGGACAGGGGCTCTATGGCTACACCTTC
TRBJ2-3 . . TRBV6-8 CASRRRGVGADTQYF TGTGCCAGCAGACGTAGGGGGGTTGGTGCAGATACGCAGTATTTT
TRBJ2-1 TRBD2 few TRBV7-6 CASSSSGMSNEQFF TGTGCCAGCAGCTCAAGCGGGATGTCAAATGAGCAGTTCTTC
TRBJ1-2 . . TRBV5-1 CASSLDWGGYTF TGCGCCAGCAGCCTTGACTGGGGTGGCTACACCTTC